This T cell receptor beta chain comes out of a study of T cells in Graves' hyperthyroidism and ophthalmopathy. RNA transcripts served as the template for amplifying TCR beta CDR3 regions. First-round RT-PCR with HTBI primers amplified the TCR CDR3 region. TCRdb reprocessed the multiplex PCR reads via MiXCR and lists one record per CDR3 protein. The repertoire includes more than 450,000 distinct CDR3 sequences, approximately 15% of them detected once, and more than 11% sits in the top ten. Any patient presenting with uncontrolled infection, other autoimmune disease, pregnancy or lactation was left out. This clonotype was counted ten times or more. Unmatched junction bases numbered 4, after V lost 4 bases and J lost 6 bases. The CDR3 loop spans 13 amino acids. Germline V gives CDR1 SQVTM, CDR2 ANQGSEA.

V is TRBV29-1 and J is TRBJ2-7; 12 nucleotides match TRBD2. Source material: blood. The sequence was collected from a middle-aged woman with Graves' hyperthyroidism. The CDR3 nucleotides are TGCAGCGTTGCGCTAGCGGGAGGGGGCGAGCAGTACTTC. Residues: CSVALAGGGEQYF.